Following are 2 T cell receptor beta chains from one sample sequenced in a study of T cell repertoires in cytomegalovirus infection. From the reads, TCRdb called clonotypes with MiXCR, one entry per CDR3 protein. The sample contains fewer than 200,000 distinct CDR3 sequences, approximately 20% of which appear only once. What was sequenced was PBMCs. These receptors were obtained from a human donor in good health (CMV status not recorded). Some clones in this sample may be carry-over from other donors' samples.

This clonotype came up many times. The rearrangement links TRBV7-3 to TRBJ2-7; no clear D gene. Germline assignment: CDR1 SGHTA and CDR2 FQGTGA. Trimming took 5 bases from V and 3 from J, leaving 11 bases between them. The CDR3 runs 13 residues. CDR3 residues: CASSTLGRYEQYF. The CDR3 nucleotides read TGTGCCAGCAGCACCCTCGGGCGCTACGAGCAGTACTTC.

This clonotype was counted many times. The genes are TRBV7-3 and TRBJ2-1, with 14 bases identical to TRBD2. CDR1 and CDR2 from the germline V gene are SGHTA and FQGTGA. There are 17 residues in the CDR3. V was clipped by 2 bases and J by 7 bases; unmatched bases: 7. The CDR3 here is CASSLGAGTSGSNEQFF. In DNA form, the CDR3 reads TGTGCCAGCAGCTTAGGGGCTGGGACTAGCGGGAGTAATGAGCAGTTCTTC.